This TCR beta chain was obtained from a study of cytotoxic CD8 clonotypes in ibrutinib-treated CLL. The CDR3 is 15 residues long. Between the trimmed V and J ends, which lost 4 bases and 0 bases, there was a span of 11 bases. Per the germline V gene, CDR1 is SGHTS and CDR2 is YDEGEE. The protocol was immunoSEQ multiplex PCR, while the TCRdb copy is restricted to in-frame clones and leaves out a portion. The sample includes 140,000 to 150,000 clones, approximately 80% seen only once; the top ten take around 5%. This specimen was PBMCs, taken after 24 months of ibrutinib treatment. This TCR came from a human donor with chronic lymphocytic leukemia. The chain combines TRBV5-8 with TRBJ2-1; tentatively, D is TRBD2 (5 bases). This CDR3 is CASSPGISSYNEQFF. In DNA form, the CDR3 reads TGTGCCAGCAGCCCGGGGATTAGCTCCTACAATGAGCAGTTCTTC.